This T cell receptor beta chain was captured in a study of blood T cell dynamics during melanoma immunotherapy. Study findings and constraints: At W3, later disease-control patients showed bifurcated PBMC repertoire changes, unlike progressors.

This clone came up once. Its target is not known. Time point noted: week 3, after first cycle of checkpoint inhibitor. No patient had earlier systemic cancer treatment, concurrent immunosuppressants, or another active cancer. Here immunoSEQ multiplex PCR was the method, and the copy in TCRdb shows in-frame clones only, minus some. Among about 12,000 clones, 70% to 90% were seen once, and the ten largest hold 3.5% to 5%. The CDR3 loop spans 15 amino acids. Germline CDR1 is SEHNR and CDR2 is FQNEAQ (reference sequence). The V end lost 1 base, the J end lost 3 bases, and 13 bases lay between the germline ends.

The chain combines TRBV7-9 with TRBJ2-7, with D possibly TRBD1 on 6 matching bases. Sample: blood, taken from a patient treated with checkpoint blockade. The sequence was collected from a human donor with melanoma. The DNA of the CDR3 is TGTGCCAGCAGCTTAGTTGGACAGACTCACTACGAGCAGTACTTC. Translating gives CASSLVGQTHYEQYF.